Presented here are 26 T cell receptor beta chains from one specimen sequenced in a study of blood T cells in healthy people across ages. A second PCR, run for roughly 6 to 11 cycles, used a sample-barcoded 5' primer plus a J-beta primer mix. TCRdb itself ran the 5' RACE reads through MiXCR, one entry per CDR3 protein. The table records approximately 810,000 distinct CDR3 sequences, less than 35% of them present only once. Sequences were obtained from blood. Receptors were obtained from a woman older than 75 in good health.

This clonotype was seen only a few times. A read error may be the cause here, since a much bigger clone is one base away. This chain links TRBV20-1 with TRBJ2-5; TRBD1 matches 10 bases. The CDR3 contains 14 residues. After removal of 5 bases from V and 11 bases from J, the junction contained 14 bases not matched to a gene. CDR1 and CDR2 from the germline V gene are DFQATT and SNEGSKA (reference sequence). CDR3: CSAGRDRGYNEQYF. In DNA form, the CDR3 reads TGCAGTGCTGGCCGGGACAGGGGTTACAATGAGCAGTACTTC.

The chain is built from TRBV5-1 and TRBJ2-5; TRBD2 matches 7 bases. J gave up 11 bases and V 6 bases, and 19 bases lay outside the gene matches. Per germline, CDR1 SGHRS and CDR2 YFSETQ. The CDR3 has 15 residues. As DNA, the CDR3 is TGCGCCAGCACCCCGGTGGCGGGGGTCCTCAATGGGCAGTACTTC. Translation: CASTPVAGVLNGQYF.

This clonotype was observed many times. The chain links TRBV10-3 to TRBJ2-1; no definite D call. V lost 8 bases, J lost 6 bases, and 11 bases lay in between. Germline V CDR1 and CDR2: ENHRY, SYGVKD. The CDR3 contains 12 residues. This chain's CDR3 is CAILVPPNEQFF. CDR3 DNA: TGTGCCATCTTAGTCCCTCCCAATGAGCAGTTCTTC.

The V and J genes are TRBV28 and TRBJ2-1; 7 bases fit TRBD1. The CDR3 spans 14 residues. In germline, CDR1 is MDHEN, CDR2 SYDVKM. J was trimmed by 4 bases and V by 6 bases; bases with no gene match: 6. In nucleotides, the CDR3 is TGTGCCAGCAGGTTAACGGGACAGTACAATGAGCAGTTCTTC. This gives the protein CASRLTGQYNEQFF. The full variable domain, completed using reference TRBV28 and TRBJ2-1, is DVKVTQSSRYLVKRTGEKVFLECVQDMDHENMFWYRQDPGLGLRLIYFSYDVKMKEKGDIPEGYSVSREKKERFSLILESASTNQTSMYLCASRLTGQYNEQFFGPGTRLTVL.

With respect to this clonotype: Given a much more abundant clone one base away, this may be a read error. The chain uses TRBV20-1 and TRBJ1-6; no clear D gene. This CDR3 contains 12 residues. The germline CDR1 and CDR2 sequences are DFQATT and SNEGSKA (reference sequence). The CDR3 DNA reads TGCAGTGCGCTACCGGGTCGAACACCCCCCCACTTT. It codes for CSALPGRTPPHF.

The chain couples TRBV6-6 to TRBJ1-2; no definite D call. The CDR3 runs to 16 residues. V lost 2 bases, J lost 4 bases, and 17 bases lay in between. The V gene's germline CDR1 is MNHNY and CDR2 SVGAGI (reference sequence). Written as DNA, the CDR3 is TGTGCCAGCAGTTACCCATCTCGGGTATTCTTCTATGGCTACACCTTC. This encodes CASSYPSRVFFYGYTF.

About this clonotype: A much larger clone differs by one base, so this may be a read error. The chain combines TRBV6-2 or TRBV6-3 with TRBJ2-4; TRBD1 aligns across 7 bases. The CDR3 contains 19 residues. The V and J ends lost 4 bases and 13 bases, in that order; junction bases with no gene match: 28. CDR1 and CDR2 (germline): MNHEY, SVGEGT. The CDR3 protein is CASSSTPGQHPRGYNEQYF. The CDR3 nucleotides are TGTGCCAGCAGTTCCACCCCGGGACAGCATCCACGTGGCTACAATGAGCAGTACTTC.

This clonotype appeared a few times. The chain couples TRBV4-3 to TRBJ2-5; possible D gene TRBD2, 6 bases. The V gene lost 6 bases and the J gene lost 11 bases, with 28 bases spanning the gap. This CDR3 region has 16 residues. Germline CDR1 LGHNA, CDR2 YSLEER. CDR3 sequence: CASRGFDGGRNNEQYF. The CDR3 DNA reads as TGCGCCAGCAGAGGTTTCGACGGGGGACGGAACAATGAGCAGTACTTC.

The table lists this clonotype with a few counts. J is TRBJ2-2 and V is TRBV20-1; tentatively, D is TRBD1 or TRBD2 (5 bases each). The CDR3 loop spans 15 amino acids. Trimming removed 4 bases from V and 4 bases from J, with 16 bases in between. CDR1 is DFQATT, CDR2 SNEGSKA, per germline (reference sequence). Here the CDR3 reads CSAIGEGPGTGELFF. The CDR3 nucleotides read TGCAGTGCTATAGGAGAGGGACCTGGCACCGGGGAGCTGTTTTTT.

This clonotype was detected a few times. The chain couples TRBV18 to TRBJ2-5; D might be TRBD1 (6 bases). The J call may be faulty, since TRBJ2-7 better matches the DNA end. CDR3 length: 16 amino acids. Germline CDR1 and CDR2: KGHSH and LQKENI. The CDR3 region has the DNA TGTGCCAGCTCACCACAACGAACAGGGATCCGTTACGAGCAGTACTTC. It is translated as CASSPQRTGIRYEQYF.

Turning to this clonotype: This may be a read error: a much more frequent sequence differs by one nucleotide. This chain uses TRBV10-3 with TRBJ1-5; D is unclear. Germline assignment: CDR1 ENHRY and CDR2 SYGVKD. This CDR3 has 13 amino acids. The CDR3 here is CAVSEGGNQPQHF. CDR3 nucleotide sequence: TGTGCCGTCAGTGAGGGAGGGAATCAGCCCCAGCATTTT.

This chain uses TRBV2 with TRBJ1-5; D unresolved. Germline V gene lookup returns CDR1 SNHLY and CDR2 FYNNEI. This CDR3 is 13 amino acids long. V shed 3 bases and J shed 7 bases, with 10 bases lying between them. The CDR3 nucleotides read TGTGCCAGCAGTGATAACAGTGGACAGCCCCAGCATTTT. This codes for CASSDNSGQPQHF. The full variable domain, completed using reference TRBV2 and TRBJ1-5, is EPEVTQTPSHQVTQMGQEVILRCVPISNHLYFYWYRQILGQKVEFLVSFYNNEISEKSEIFDDQFSVERPDGSNFTLKIRSTKLEDSAMYFCASSDNSGQPQHFGDGTRLSIL.

V and J are TRBV6-4 and TRBJ2-3; D may be TRBD1 (5 bases). The V end lost 4 bases, the J end lost 4 bases, and 18 bases lay between the germline ends. Germline V gene sequence: CDR1 MRHNA, CDR2 SNTAGT. The CDR3 consists of 16 residues. CDR3 protein: CASSARAEWGPDTQYF. The CDR3 bases are TGTGCCAGCAGTGCCAGGGCGGAGTGGGGCCCAGATACGCAGTATTTT.

This clonotype was counted between two and nine times. The chain is built from TRBV6-5 and TRBJ1-1; TRBD1 matches 7 bases. Looked up from germline, CDR1 is MNHEY and CDR2 is SVGAGI. The V gene end was trimmed by 5 bases and the J gene end by 3 bases; junction bases not matched to a gene: 6. The CDR3 spans 14 residues. The CDR3 loop reads CASSGQEYYTEAFF. CDR3 in DNA: TGTGCCAGCAGTGGACAGGAATACTACACTGAAGCTTTCTTT.

This clonotype was observed many times. The chain joins TRBV20-1 to TRBJ1-2; a possible D gene is TRBD1 (5 bases). V was cut by 5 bases and J by 8 bases, with 12 bases left in between. This CDR3 region has 11 residues. Per the germline V gene, CDR1 is DFQATT and CDR2 is SNEGSKA (reference sequence). Written as DNA, the CDR3 is TGCAGTGCTCCCCGGGACGTGGGCTACACCTTC. It encodes CSAPRDVGYTF.

This clonotype has only a few counts. The chain combines TRBV27 with TRBJ2-2; 11 bases map to TRBD1. Per germline, CDR1 MNHEY and CDR2 SMNVEV (reference sequence). This CDR3 is built from 17 residues. The V and J ends lost 6 bases and 8 bases, in that order; junction bases with no gene match: 14. The CDR3 here is CASSHIGGTGGSGELFF. The CDR3 region has the DNA TGTGCCAGCAGCCACATCGGTGGGACAGGGGGTTCTGGGGAGCTGTTTTTT.

This clonotype has ten or more counts. The chain joins TRBV7-9 to TRBJ2-5; D not resolved. CDR3 length: 15 amino acids. V gave up 0 bases and J gave up 1 base, with 9 bases separating them. Germline loops: CDR1 SEHNR, CDR2 FQNEAQ (reference sequence). CDR3 sequence reads: CASSLAEILQETQYF. The DNA for the CDR3 is TGTGCCAGCAGCTTAGCGGAAATACTCCAAGAGACCCAGTACTTC.

This clonotype was detected only a few times. At one end, the junction sequence differs from germline, possibly due to a read error. CDR3 DNA: TGCGCCAGCGGCTTTACTAGCACAGATACGCAGTATTTT. This encodes CASGFTSTDTQYF. This chain uses TRBV5-1 with TRBJ2-3, with D hard to call. This CDR3 region has 13 residues. CDR1 SGHRS and CDR2 YFSETQ come from the germline V gene.

Ten or more counts support this clonotype. The chain links TRBV29-1 to TRBJ1-2; D not resolved. The CDR3 length is 12 residues. CDR1 is SQVTM and CDR2 is ANQGSEA in the germline V gene. Trimming shortened V by 4 bases and J by 7 bases, and 13 bases separated the two germline ends. CDR3 nucleotides: TGCAGCGTTGGTCGCCAACACTCTGGCTACACCTTC. Translating it yields CSVGRQHSGYTF.

Many counts were recorded for this clonotype. This sequence joins TRBV20-1 and TRBJ2-7, with 11 bases lining up with TRBD1. The CDR3 runs to 13 residues. Per the germline V gene, CDR1 is DFQATT and CDR2 is SNEGSKA (reference sequence). The junction had 8 bases not matched to a gene; V was cut back by 6 bases and J by 7 bases. Written as DNA, the CDR3 is TGCAGTGCAAAAGCCGGGACAGGGGGAGAGCAGTACTTC. This codes for CSAKAGTGGEQYF.

This clonotype was seen ten or more times. This sequence joins TRBV20-1 and TRBJ1-2, with TRBD1 matching 8 bases. Unmatched junction bases numbered 10, after V lost 3 bases and J lost 4 bases. This CDR3 contains 15 residues. Per the germline V gene, CDR1 is DFQATT and CDR2 is SNEGSKA (reference sequence). The CDR3 sequence: CSASAVAGGSYGYTF. The CDR3 DNA follows: TGCAGTGCTAGTGCTGTAGCAGGGGGCAGCTATGGCTACACCTTC.

In this sample, this clonotype turned up a few times. This may arise from a read error, as a much more abundant clone is one base away. The chain couples TRBV10-1 to TRBJ2-3; D ambiguous. Germline values: CDR1 WNHNN, CDR2 SYGVQD (reference sequence). CDR3 length: 14 residues. Trimming stripped 7 bases from V and 3 bases from J, with 14 bases between. The CDR3, as DNA: TGCGCCAGCAATGAAAACTCTCTGACAGATACGCAGTATTTT. It encodes CASNENSLTDTQYF.

With regard to this clonotype: Since a much larger clone is just one base distant, this may be a read error. J is TRBJ2-7 and V is TRBV7-2; 7 bases are shared with TRBD2. The closer fit of TRBJ2-5 to the DNA end suggests the J call may be wrong. CDR1 and CDR2 (germline): SGHTA, FQGNSA. The CDR3 is 14 residues long. CDR3 nucleotides: TGTGCCAGCAGCTTAACGGGGGGATGGAAGACCCAGTACTTC. Translated, it gives CASSLTGGWKTQYF.

With respect to this clonotype: This may arise from a read error, as a much more abundant clone is one base away. This chain links TRBV6-5 with TRBJ2-1; 7 bases agree with TRBD1. The V gene's germline CDR1 is MNHEY and CDR2 SVGAGI. Trimming at V came to 0 bases and at J to 6 bases, leaving 8 bases not matched to a gene. CDR3 length equals 16 residues. This CDR3 is CASSYSRGAGGNEQFF. Written as DNA, the CDR3 is TGTGCCAGCAGTTACTCCCGAGGGGCAGGGGGCAATGAGCAGTTCTTC.

This clonotype was found many times. The chain has TRBV2 and TRBJ2-1, with D maybe TRBD1 (5 bases). The V and J ends lost 6 bases and 4 bases respectively, with 16 bases between them. Looked up from germline, CDR1 is SNHLY and CDR2 is FYNNEI. The CDR3 spans 15 residues. The CDR3 DNA reads as TGTGCCAGCAGCGGAGACAGCCCGCTATACAATGAGCAGTTCTTC. Translation gives CASSGDSPLYNEQFF.

This clonotype was recorded many times. The CDR3 loop is CASSYSWLALSTDTQYF. In nucleotides, the CDR3 is TGTGCCAGCAGTTACTCGTGGCTAGCACTAAGCACAGATACGCAGTATTTT. The rearrangement joins TRBV6-5 to TRBJ2-3, with a tentative D call TRBD2 (5 bases). Germline lookup yields CDR1 MNHEY and CDR2 SVGAGI. V was pared by 0 bases and J by 0 bases, with 13 bases between. The CDR3 has 17 amino acids.